This entry describes one TCR beta chain. This specimen belongs to a study of blood T cell repertoires in COVID-19. This table comes from immunoSEQ multiplex PCR, and its TCRdb copy is limited to in-frame clones, with some not included. Of 70,000 to 100,000 clones listed, less than 90% were seen once; the top ten hold approximately 1.3%. The sequenced sample was peripheral blood. The source of this sequence is a man older than 75 with active or convalescent COVID-19.

CDR3 coding DNA: TGTGCCAGCAGCCCAAAAGAGACCCAGTACTTC. Translated, it gives CASSPKETQYF. The J gene is TRBJ2-5, the V gene TRBV7-2, with D unresolved. The CDR3 is made up of 11 amino acids. The ends were cut back, 5 bases at V and 3 bases at J, with 4 bases in the middle. Germline V gives CDR1 SGHTA, CDR2 FQGNSA.